This T cell receptor (beta chain) was sequenced for a study of shared clonotypes between healthy human individuals. Trimming removed 0 bases at V and 3 bases at J, with 10 bases between. The CDR3 has 15 residues. The germline V gene encodes CDR1 SGHDT and CDR2 YYEEEE. Data came from immunoSEQ multiplex PCR; TCRdb stores just in-frame clones and leaves some out. The sample lists millions of clones, 85% to 95% occurring once. The specimen was naive CD4+ T cells sorted from blood. Stated subset: CD45RA+ positively selected. The chain joins TRBV5-6 to TRBJ1-5, with D hard to call. This receptor was identified in a man aged 18 to 30 in good health. The DNA of the CDR3 is TGTGCCAGCAGCTTGGCCATAGGGTCCAATCAGCCCCAGCATTTT. As protein: CASSLAIGSNQPQHF.